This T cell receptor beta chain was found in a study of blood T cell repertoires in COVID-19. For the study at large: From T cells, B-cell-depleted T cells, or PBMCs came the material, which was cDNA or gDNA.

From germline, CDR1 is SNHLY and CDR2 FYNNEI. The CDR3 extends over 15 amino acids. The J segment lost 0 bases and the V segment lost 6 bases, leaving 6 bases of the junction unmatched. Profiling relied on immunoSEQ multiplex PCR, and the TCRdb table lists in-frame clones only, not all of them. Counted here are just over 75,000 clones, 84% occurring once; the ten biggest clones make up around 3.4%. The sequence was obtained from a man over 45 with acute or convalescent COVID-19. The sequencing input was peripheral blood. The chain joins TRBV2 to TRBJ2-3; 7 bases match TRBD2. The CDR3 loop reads CASSLLATSTDTQYF. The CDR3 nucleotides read TGTGCCAGCAGCCTACTAGCGACTAGCACAGATACGCAGTATTTT.